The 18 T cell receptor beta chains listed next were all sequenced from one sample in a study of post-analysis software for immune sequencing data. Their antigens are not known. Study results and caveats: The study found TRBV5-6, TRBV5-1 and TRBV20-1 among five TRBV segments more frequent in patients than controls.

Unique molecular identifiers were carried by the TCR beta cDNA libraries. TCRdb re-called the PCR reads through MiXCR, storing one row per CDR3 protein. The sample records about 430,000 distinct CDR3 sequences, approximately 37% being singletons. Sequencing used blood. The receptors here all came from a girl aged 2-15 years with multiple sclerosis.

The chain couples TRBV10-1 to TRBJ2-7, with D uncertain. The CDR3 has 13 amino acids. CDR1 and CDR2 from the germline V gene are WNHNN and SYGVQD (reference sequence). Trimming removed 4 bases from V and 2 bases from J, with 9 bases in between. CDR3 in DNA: TGCGCCAGCAGTGGCGCCGATCCCTACGAGCAGTACTTC. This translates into CASSGADPYEQYF.

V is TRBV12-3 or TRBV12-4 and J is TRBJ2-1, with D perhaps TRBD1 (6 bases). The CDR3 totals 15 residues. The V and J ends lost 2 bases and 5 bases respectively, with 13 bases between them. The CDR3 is CASSLMGAQHNEQFF. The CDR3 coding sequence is TGTGCCAGCAGTTTAATGGGGGCTCAACACAATGAGCAGTTCTTC.

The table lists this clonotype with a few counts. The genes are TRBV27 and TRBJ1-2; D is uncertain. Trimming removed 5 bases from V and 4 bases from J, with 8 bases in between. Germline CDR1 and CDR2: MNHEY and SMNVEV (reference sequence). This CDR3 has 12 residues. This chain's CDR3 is CASSTEGYGYTF. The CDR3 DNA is TGTGCCAGCAGTACGGAAGGCTATGGCTACACCTTC.

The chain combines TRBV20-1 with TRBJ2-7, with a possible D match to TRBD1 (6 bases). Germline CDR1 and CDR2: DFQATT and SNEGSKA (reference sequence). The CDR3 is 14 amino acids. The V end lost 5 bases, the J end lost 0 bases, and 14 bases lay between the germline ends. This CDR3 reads CSARLRTASYEQYF. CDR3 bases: TGCAGTGCTCGACTTCGGACAGCCTCCTACGAGCAGTACTTC.

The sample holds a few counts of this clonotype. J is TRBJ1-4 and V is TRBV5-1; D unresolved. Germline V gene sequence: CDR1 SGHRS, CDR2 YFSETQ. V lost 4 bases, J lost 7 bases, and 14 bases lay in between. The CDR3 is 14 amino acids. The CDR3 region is CASSPVFSGEKLFF. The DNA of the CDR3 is TGCGCCAGCAGCCCCGTATTCTCAGGTGAAAAACTGTTTTTT.

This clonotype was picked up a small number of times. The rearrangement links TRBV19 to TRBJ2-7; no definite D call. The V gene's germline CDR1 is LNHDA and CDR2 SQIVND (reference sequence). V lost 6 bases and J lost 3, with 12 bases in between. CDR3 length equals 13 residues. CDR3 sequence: CASSDRLSYEQYF. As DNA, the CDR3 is TGTGCCAGTAGCGACCGACTGAGCTACGAGCAGTACTTC.

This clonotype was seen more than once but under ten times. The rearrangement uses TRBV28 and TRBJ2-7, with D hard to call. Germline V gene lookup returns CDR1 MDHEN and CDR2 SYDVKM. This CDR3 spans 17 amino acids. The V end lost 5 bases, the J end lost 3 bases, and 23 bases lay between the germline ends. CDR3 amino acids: CASSPPLVSMPYYEQYF. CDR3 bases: TGTGCCAGCAGTCCCCCGTTGGTCAGTATGCCGTACTACGAGCAGTACTTC. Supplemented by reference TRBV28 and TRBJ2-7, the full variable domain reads DVKVTQSSRYLVKRTGEKVFLECVQDMDHENMFWYRQDPGLGLRLIYFSYDVKMKEKGDIPEGYSVSREKKERFSLILESASTNQTSMYLCASSPPLVSMPYYEQYFGPGTRLTVT.

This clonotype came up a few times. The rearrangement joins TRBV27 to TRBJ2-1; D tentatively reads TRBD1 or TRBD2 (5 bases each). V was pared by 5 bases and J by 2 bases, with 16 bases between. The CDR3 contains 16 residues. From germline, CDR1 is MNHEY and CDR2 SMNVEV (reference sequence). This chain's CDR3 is CASSPAGAVTYNEQFF. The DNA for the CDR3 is TGTGCCAGCAGTCCAGCCGGGGCAGTCACCTACAATGAGCAGTTCTTC.

CDR3 residues: CSARGGRDQETQYF. In DNA form, the CDR3 reads TGCAGTGCTAGAGGCGGCAGGGACCAAGAGACCCAGTACTTC. V usage is TRBV20-1 and J usage is TRBJ2-5, with a possible D match to TRBD1 (5 bases). Germline V gives CDR1 DFQATT, CDR2 SNEGSKA (reference sequence). Trimming took off 1 base at V and 0 bases at J, with 9 bases between the two ends. There are 14 residues in the CDR3.

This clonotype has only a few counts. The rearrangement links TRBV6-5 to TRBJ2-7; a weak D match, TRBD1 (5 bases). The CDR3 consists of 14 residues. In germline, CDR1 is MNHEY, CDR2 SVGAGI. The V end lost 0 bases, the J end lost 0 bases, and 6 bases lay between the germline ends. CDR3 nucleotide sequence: TGTGCCAGCAGTTACTCGGGGCGCTCCTACGAGCAGTACTTC. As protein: CASSYSGRSYEQYF.

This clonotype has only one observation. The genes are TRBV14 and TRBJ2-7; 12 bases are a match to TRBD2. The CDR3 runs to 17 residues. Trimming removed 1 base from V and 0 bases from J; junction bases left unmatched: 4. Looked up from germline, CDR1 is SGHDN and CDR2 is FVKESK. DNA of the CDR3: TGTGCCAGCAGCCAAGGGACTAGCGGGACCAGCTCCTACGAGCAGTACTTC. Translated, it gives CASSQGTSGTSSYEQYF. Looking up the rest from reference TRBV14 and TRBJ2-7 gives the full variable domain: EAGVTQFPSHSVIEKGQTVTLRCDPISGHDNLYWYRRVMGKEIKFLLHFVKESKQDESGMPNNRFLAERTGGTYSTLKVQPAELEDSGVYFCASSQGTSGTSSYEQYFGPGTRLTVT.

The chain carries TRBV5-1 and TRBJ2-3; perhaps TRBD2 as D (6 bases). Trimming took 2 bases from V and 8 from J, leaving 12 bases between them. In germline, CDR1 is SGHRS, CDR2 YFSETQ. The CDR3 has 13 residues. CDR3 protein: CASSFGTVSTQYF. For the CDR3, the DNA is TGCGCCAGCAGCTTCGGGACTGTGTCTACGCAGTATTTT.

The CDR3 protein is CASSLRTGWRNYGYTF. The DNA of the CDR3 is TGTGCCAGCAGCTTAAGGACAGGATGGCGGAACTATGGCTACACCTTC. The chain recombines TRBV7-2 with TRBJ1-2, with TRBD1 matching over 7 bases. J gave up 2 bases and V 2 bases, and 8 bases lay outside the gene matches. The CDR3 contains 16 residues. Germline assignment: CDR1 SGHTA and CDR2 FQGNSA.

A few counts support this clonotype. CDR3 protein: CASTPGTTHNEQFF. As DNA, the CDR3 is TGTGCCAGCACACCCGGGACTACCCACAATGAGCAGTTCTTC. V gene TRBV12-3 or TRBV12-4 combines with J gene TRBJ2-1, with 7 bases that match TRBD2. There are 14 residues in the CDR3. V shed 7 bases, J shed 5 bases, and the junction held 8 bases outside the gene matches.

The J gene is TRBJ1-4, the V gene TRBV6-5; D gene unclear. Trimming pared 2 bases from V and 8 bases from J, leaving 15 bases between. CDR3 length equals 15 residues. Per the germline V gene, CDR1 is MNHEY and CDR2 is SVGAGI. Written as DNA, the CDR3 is TGTGCCAGCAGTTACGTCGCCGGGTCTCAAGAAAAACTGTTTTTT. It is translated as CASSYVAGSQEKLFF.

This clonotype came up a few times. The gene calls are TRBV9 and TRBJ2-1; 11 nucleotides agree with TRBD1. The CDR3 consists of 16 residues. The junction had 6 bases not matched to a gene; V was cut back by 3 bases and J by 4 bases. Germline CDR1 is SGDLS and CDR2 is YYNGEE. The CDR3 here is CASSGPGQGDYNEQFF. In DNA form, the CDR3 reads TGTGCCAGCAGCGGTCCGGGACAGGGGGATTACAATGAGCAGTTCTTC. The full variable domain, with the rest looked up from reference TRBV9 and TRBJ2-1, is DSGVTQTPKHLITATGQRVTLRCSPRSGDLSVYWYQQSLDQGLQFLIQYYNGEERAKGNILERFSAQQFPDLHSELNLSSLELGDSALYFCASSGPGQGDYNEQFFGPGTRLTVL.

CDR3 region: CASSEAWSSSGYTF. For the CDR3, the DNA is TGTGCCAGCAGTGAAGCTTGGAGTAGTAGTGGCTACACCTTC. The chain combines TRBV6-1 with TRBJ1-2, with unresolved D. Deletions cut 0 bases from V and 7 bases from J, with 12 bases between. Germline-derived CDR1 and CDR2 are MNHNS and SASEGT. The CDR3 totals 14 residues.

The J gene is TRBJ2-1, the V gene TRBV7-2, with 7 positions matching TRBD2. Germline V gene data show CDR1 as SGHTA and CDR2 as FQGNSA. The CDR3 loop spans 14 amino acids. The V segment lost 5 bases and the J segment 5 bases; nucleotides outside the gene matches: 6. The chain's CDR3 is CASSHYTSDNEQFF. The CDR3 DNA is TGTGCCAGCAGCCACTATACTAGCGACAATGAGCAGTTCTTC.